The 22 T cell receptor beta chains reported below all come from one sample, sequenced in a study of cytomegalovirus exposure and HLA in healthy donors. The PCR contained 60 Vbeta and 13 Jbeta primers. Clones were sequenced by immunoSEQ multiplex PCR, and TCRdb holds only the in-frame ones, with some missing. The sample holds about 140,000 clones, roughly 76% seen once. The sample was PBMCs. These receptor sequences come from a woman aged 35 to 49 in good health and CMV-seronegative.

This chain uses TRBV7-3 with TRBJ2-2; the match to TRBD1 covers 9 bases. CDR3 length equals 16 residues. J gave up 4 bases and V 5 bases, and 8 bases lay outside the gene matches. From germline, CDR1 is SGHTA and CDR2 FQGTGA. The DNA for the CDR3 is TGTGCCAGCAGCCGGGCGGGACAGGGAAGCACCGGGGAGCTGTTTTTT. Translated, it gives CASSRAGQGSTGELFF.

V and J are TRBV14 and TRBJ2-5; 8 nucleotides agree with TRBD2. The CDR3 consists of 15 residues. V shed 4 bases, J shed 5 bases, and the junction held 9 bases outside the gene matches. The germline CDR1 and CDR2 sequences are SGHDN and FVKESK. The CDR3 DNA reads TGTGCCAGCAGCCCCCGGGCGGGGGGAAAGGAGACCCAGTACTTC. Amino acids: CASSPRAGGKETQYF.

In its sample, this clone was seen a few times. V gene TRBV10-3 combines with J gene TRBJ1-1, with D uncertain. CDR3 length: 15 amino acids. Germline CDR1 reads ENHRY; CDR2 reads SYGVKD. V was trimmed by 4 bases and J by 3 bases, leaving 15 bases between them. The CDR3 loop reads CAISVEPLRDTEAFF. The CDR3 DNA follows: TGTGCCATCAGTGTAGAGCCGCTGCGGGACACTGAAGCTTTCTTT.

This chain uses TRBV11-2 with TRBJ1-6; no firm D call. The V end lost 2 bases, the J end lost 4 bases, and 9 bases lay between the germline ends. CDR1 and CDR2 (germline): SGHAT, FQNNGV. The CDR3 spans 15 residues. This chain's CDR3 is CASSLLRDYNSPLHF. CDR3 DNA: TGTGCCAGCAGCTTACTACGGGATTATAATTCACCCCTCCACTTT. The full variable domain, its missing parts supplied by reference TRBV11-2 and TRBJ1-6, is EAGVAQSPRYKIIEKRQSVAFWCNPISGHATLYWYQQILGQGPKLLIQFQNNGVVDDSQLPKDRFSAERLKGVDSTLKIQPAKLEDSAVYLCASSLLRDYNSPLHFGNGTRLTVT.

The chain has TRBV9 and TRBJ2-3; 9 positions match TRBD1. Germline CDR1 SGDLS, CDR2 YYNGEE. This CDR3 has 15 residues. After removal of 3 bases from V and 4 bases from J, the junction contained 6 bases not matched to a gene. The CDR3 is CASSATGGRPDTQYF. Written as DNA, the CDR3 is TGTGCCAGCAGCGCGACAGGGGGTCGCCCAGATACGCAGTATTTT.

V gene TRBV18 combines with J gene TRBJ1-1; possibly TRBD1 for D (6 bases). This CDR3 contains 16 residues. With 0 bases removed from V and 4 bases from J, the gap between germline ends came to 15 bases. Germline lookup yields CDR1 KGHSH and CDR2 LQKENI. The chain's CDR3 is CASSPPHRVEGTEAFF. The CDR3 DNA sequence: TGTGCCAGCTCACCACCTCACAGGGTCGAGGGCACTGAAGCTTTCTTT.

This chain connects TRBV2 to TRBJ2-1; 12 positions agree with TRBD2. V gave up 2 bases and J gave up 9 bases; unmatched junction bases: 2. Germline V lookup: CDR1 SNHLY, CDR2 FYNNEI. The CDR3 has 14 residues. The CDR3 nucleotides read TGTGCCAGCAGTGAATTGACTAGCGGGGGTGAGCAGTTCTTC. It yields the protein CASSELTSGGEQFF.

This chain joins TRBV19 and TRBJ2-7; a possible D gene is TRBD1 (5 bases). Germline lookup yields CDR1 LNHDA and CDR2 SQIVND (reference sequence). The CDR3 extends over 11 amino acids. As DNA, the CDR3 is TGTGAAAAGGGCAGGGTCTTCGAGCAGTACTTC. Its translation is CEKGRVFEQYF.

The rearrangement joins TRBV19 to TRBJ2-1; 9 nucleotides line up with TRBD2. This CDR3 is built from 16 residues. The V and J ends lost 6 bases and 4 bases, in that order; junction bases with no gene match: 10. Per germline, CDR1 LNHDA and CDR2 SQIVND (reference sequence). The CDR3 is CASSLTVAGVYNEQFF. In DNA, the CDR3 is TGTGCCAGTAGCCTCACTGTAGCGGGGGTATACAATGAGCAGTTCTTC.

The rearrangement uses TRBV28 and TRBJ1-2, with TRBD1 matching over 9 bases. The ends lost 6 bases at V and 6 bases at J; junction bases unmatched: 17. There are 17 residues in the CDR3. Germline loops: CDR1 MDHEN, CDR2 SYDVKM. CDR3 amino acids: CASRTPGQGGGVNGYTF. CDR3 nucleotides: TGTGCCAGCAGGACCCCGGGACAGGGAGGTGGGGTTAATGGCTACACCTTC.

This chain connects TRBV29-1 to TRBJ2-3; D not certain. The V end was cut by 6 bases, the J end by 6 bases, with 16 bases between. The germline V gene encodes CDR1 SQVTM and CDR2 ANQGSEA. The CDR3 covers 13 residues. The CDR3: CSVRRVLGDTQYF. The DNA for the CDR3 is TGCAGCGTAAGACGGGTGCTCGGGGATACGCAGTATTTT.

The CDR3 region is CASSQEGRGGRYNEQFF. The DNA for the CDR3 is TGTGCCAGCAGCCAAGAGGGGCGGGGGGGCCGGTACAATGAGCAGTTCTTC. The chain couples TRBV4-2 to TRBJ2-1; 9 bases match TRBD2. J lost 4 bases, V lost 0 bases, and 7 bases had no gene match. This CDR3 is 17 amino acids long. CDR1 LGHNA and CDR2 YNFKEQ come from the germline V gene.

This chain joins TRBV18 and TRBJ2-4; no definite D call. The CDR3 runs 16 residues. Trimming shortened V by 0 bases and J by 0 bases, and 9 bases separated the two germline ends. CDR1 and CDR2 (germline): KGHSH, LQKENI. CDR3 protein: CASSPPTSLAKNIQYF. As DNA, the CDR3 is TGTGCCAGCTCACCACCGACTTCTCTAGCCAAAAACATTCAGTACTTC.

The chain recombines TRBV2 with TRBJ2-3; 12 bases match TRBD2. CDR3 size: 16 residues. With V trimmed by 2 bases and J by 6 bases, 6 bases remained unmatched. From germline, CDR1 is SNHLY and CDR2 FYNNEI. The CDR3 here is CASSERSSGGADTQYF. The CDR3 bases are TGTGCCAGCAGTGAACGGTCTAGCGGGGGGGCGGATACGCAGTATTTT.

This clone appeared a few times. The chain carries TRBV4-1 and TRBJ2-1, with D perhaps matching TRBD2 (5 bases). V lost 1 base to trimming and J lost 3 bases, with 10 bases between them. The germline gives CDR1 MGHRA, CDR2 YSYEKL. This CDR3 region has 15 residues. Here the CDR3 reads CASSQVLARYNEQFF. CDR3 bases: TGCGCCAGCAGCCAAGTTCTAGCCCGCTACAATGAGCAGTTCTTC.

V usage is TRBV15 and J usage is TRBJ2-1, with 12 bases aligning to TRBD2. This CDR3 is built from 17 residues. The germline gives CDR1 LNHNV, CDR2 YYDKDF (reference sequence). The ends lost 2 bases at V and 0 bases at J; junction bases unmatched: 2. DNA of the CDR3: TGTGCCACCAGCAGAACGACTAGCGGGGGCTCCTACAATGAGCAGTTCTTC. Residues: CATSRTTSGGSYNEQFF. The whole variable domain, filled in from reference TRBV15 and TRBJ2-1, reads DAMVIQNPRYQVTQFGKPVTLSCSQTLNHNVMYWYQQKSSQAPKLLFHYYDKDFNNEADTPDNFQSRRPNTSFCFLDIRSPGLGDTAMYLCATSRTTSGGSYNEQFFGPGTRLTVL.

The rearrangement joins TRBV28 to TRBJ1-4; 8 bases map to TRBD1. Germline-derived CDR1 and CDR2 are MDHEN and SYDVKM. The CDR3 is made up of 16 amino acids. Germline trimming cut 4 bases from V and 7 bases from J; bases unmatched to any gene: 11. In nucleotides, the CDR3 is TGTGCCAGCAGTTCGTGGACAGGGAGCGAGGCTGAAAAACTGTTTTTT. Translation gives CASSSWTGSEAEKLFF.

This clone came up a few times. The V and J genes are TRBV6-5 and TRBJ1-1; 8 positions agree with TRBD1. The trim removed 9 bases at V and 3 bases at J, leaving 6 bases unmatched. This CDR3 comprises 13 residues. CDR1 MNHEY and CDR2 SVGAGI come from the germline V gene. The CDR3 is CARQGGLYTEAFF. Here the CDR3 DNA reads TGTGCCAGACAGGGGGGGCTTTACACTGAAGCTTTCTTT.

V usage is TRBV7-2 and J usage is TRBJ2-3; TRBD2 agrees at 9 bases. The CDR3 covers 15 residues. The junction had 6 bases not matched to a gene; V was cut back by 8 bases and J by 0 bases. The germline CDR1 and CDR2 sequences are SGHTA and FQGNSA. The CDR3 protein is CASRTSGSSTDTQYF. The CDR3 nucleotides are TGTGCCAGCCGCACTAGCGGGTCTAGCACAGATACGCAGTATTTT.

V gene TRBV6-6 combines with J gene TRBJ2-2; TRBD2 is a possible D gene (6 bases). Germline V lookup: CDR1 MNHNY, CDR2 SVGAGI (reference sequence). This CDR3 has 14 residues. Trimming shortened V by 4 bases and J by 6 bases, and 12 bases separated the two germline ends. The CDR3 here is CASSLTGDPGELFF. Here the CDR3 DNA reads TGTGCCAGCAGTTTAACGGGGGACCCCGGGGAGCTGTTTTTT.

This chain connects TRBV5-1 to TRBJ1-1; D not certain. V gave up 3 bases and J gave up 4 bases, with 10 bases separating them. CDR1 is SGHRS, CDR2 YFSETQ, per germline. CDR3 length equals 13 residues. The chain's CDR3 is CASSSSVITEAFF. Written as DNA, the CDR3 is TGCGCCAGCAGCTCCTCGGTGATCACTGAAGCTTTCTTT.

The J gene is TRBJ2-1, the V gene TRBV9; possible D gene TRBD2, 5 bases. Germline CDR1 and CDR2: SGDLS and YYNGEE. With 1 base removed from V and 8 bases from J, the gap between germline ends came to 19 bases. The CDR3 runs to 16 residues. This chain's CDR3 is CASSVSASSFSDEQFF. The CDR3 nucleotides are TGTGCCAGCAGCGTATCCGCTAGCTCCTTTTCCGATGAGCAGTTCTTC.